This TCR beta chain was observed in a study of OX40 agonist ivuxolimab in advanced cancers. In the study overall: Ivuxolimab, which is an agonistic anti-OX40 (CD134) antibody, was administered to the patients. Age averaged around 60 years (range about 23 to 80), and 82.7% were male.

Remarks on this clone: Its antigen is still unknown.

Assay used: immunoSEQ multiplex PCR; TCRdb lists only in-frame clones, some missing. The repertoire includes more than 60,000 clones, 70% to 80% of them detected once, and about 1.6% sits in the top ten. Study-level points and caveats: Expanded clones were, on average, more numerous in CD8+ T cells than in CD4+. At doses 0.1 to 3.0 mg/kg, CD4+ and CD8+ clones expanded.

Trimming took 3 bases from V and 5 from J; bases not matched to a gene: 15. The CDR3 contains 19 residues. CDR1 and CDR2 from the germline V gene are MNHNS and SASEGT. The clonotype was recovered from an adult with an advanced solid tumor such as melanoma, head and neck, liver or kidney cancer. The sequenced sample was CD4+ or CD8+ T cells sorted from blood, obtained in a trial of the OX40 agonist ivuxolimab. This chain connects TRBV6-1 to TRBJ2-2; TRBD1 matches at 10 bases. The CDR3 protein is CASSDLSPLTGGATGELFF. The CDR3 DNA follows: TGTGCCAGCAGTGACCTTTCACCTTTGACAGGGGGCGCAACCGGGGAGCTGTTTTTT.